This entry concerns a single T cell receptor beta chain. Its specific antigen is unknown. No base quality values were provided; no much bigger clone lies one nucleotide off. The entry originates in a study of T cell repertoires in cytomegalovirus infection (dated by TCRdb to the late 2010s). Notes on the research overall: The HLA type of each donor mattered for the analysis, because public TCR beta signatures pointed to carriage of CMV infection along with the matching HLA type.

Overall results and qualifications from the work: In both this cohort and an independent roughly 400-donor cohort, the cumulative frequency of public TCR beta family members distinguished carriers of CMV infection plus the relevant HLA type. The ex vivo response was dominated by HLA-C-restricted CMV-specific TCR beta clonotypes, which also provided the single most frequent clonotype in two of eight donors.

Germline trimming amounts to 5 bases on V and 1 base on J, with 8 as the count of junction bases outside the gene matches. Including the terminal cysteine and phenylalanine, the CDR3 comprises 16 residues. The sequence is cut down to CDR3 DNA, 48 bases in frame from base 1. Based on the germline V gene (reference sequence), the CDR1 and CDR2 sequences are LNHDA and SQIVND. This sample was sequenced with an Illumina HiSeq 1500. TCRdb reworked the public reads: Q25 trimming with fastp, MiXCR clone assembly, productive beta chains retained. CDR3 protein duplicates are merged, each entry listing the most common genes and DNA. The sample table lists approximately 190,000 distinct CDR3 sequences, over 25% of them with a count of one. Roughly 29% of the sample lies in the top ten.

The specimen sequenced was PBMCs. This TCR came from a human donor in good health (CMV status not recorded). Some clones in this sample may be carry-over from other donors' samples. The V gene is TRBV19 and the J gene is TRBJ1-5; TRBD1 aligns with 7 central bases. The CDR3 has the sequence CASSPTRGGSNQPQHF. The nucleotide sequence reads TGTGCCAGTAGTCCCACCAGAGGGGGCAGCAATCAGCCCCAGCATTTT.